This T cell receptor beta chain was sequenced in a study of T cells after yellow fever vaccination (dated by TCRdb to 2018 to 2020). General notes on the study: The SMART-Seq v4 Ultra Low Input RNA kit was used to prepare libraries from fractions with low cell numbers. Bulk TCR alpha and beta repertoires were sequenced longitudinally to track T-cell clones before and after primary and booster YFV17D yellow fever vaccination. Two healthy male donors made up the cohort, one aged 18 to 30 years and the other aged 30 to 40 years. Blood samples were taken at several timepoints before and after primary and secondary immunization, and bulk PBMC replicates and cell subsets were isolated.

The meaning of the sample's treatment or condition label: live attenuated yellow fever vaccine strain. At every blood-draw timepoint, two biological replicates of bulk PBMCs were collected. A standard Ficoll-Paque protocol was used to isolate PBMCs from peripheral blood. TriZol was used to extract RNA from bulk PBMCs, from CD4 and CD8 fractions, and from dextramer-positive and dextramer-negative fractions. A note on this clonotype: It has no known antigen specificity. Per-base quality was not reported, and no clone a single base away is much larger than it.

Broader findings and caveats from the paper: Most clones expanded after primary vaccination were re-detected after the booster (just under 97% of CD4 and around 88% of CD8), suggesting broad memory maintenance. A small fraction of clonotypes appeared in both the CD4 and CD8 compartments, likely as a result of convergent recombination. Compared with the primary T-cell response, the secondary T-cell response was faster but weaker, reaching its peak on day 5 rather than on day 15. Because only a couple of donors were included in the study, the extent to which the findings can be generalized is limited. Computational filtering was needed because FACS-sorted repertoires could contain abundant contaminating clonotypes from the bulk population.

TCR cDNA was made using 5'RACE template switching, a step that added a universal primer site and unique molecular identifiers. Priming for cDNA synthesis came from both the TCR alpha and TCR beta constant segments. Libraries were amplified in two PCR steps, with sample barcodes and sequencing adapters added in the second step. Sequencing of libraries was performed on Illumina HiSeq 2500 (2x100 bp) or NovaSeq (2x150 bp). The paper's data handling went like this. Reads were demultiplexed and collapsed into UMI consensus sequences with MIGEC, and V(D)J alignment was performed with MiXCR. Vaccine-responding clonotypes were defined with edgeR using replicate PBMC samples, requiring FDR below 0.01 and a log2 fold change above 5 up to day 15. Each bulk clonotype was labeled CD4 or CD8 based on which sequenced repertoire, CD4 or CD8, contained the clonotype at higher abundance. TCRdb ran its own pipeline on the public reads, namely fastp trimming at Q25 and MiXCR clone calling, and kept in-frame beta chains. For every CDR3 protein sequence, its rows merge into one entry that carries the most common genes and DNA. Here the V and J calls rest on TCRdb's processing, not on the authors' analysis. The sample data list 360,000 or so distinct CDR3 sequences, and roughly 12% of these were observed just once. 15% to 20% of the sample belongs to the ten largest clones.

Looking up the germline V gene yields CDR1 SGHTA and CDR2 FQGNSA. V gives up 4 bases and J gives up 3 bases, and the segment between their germline ends measures 13 bases. Including the terminal cysteine and phenylalanine, the CDR3 comprises 15 residues. This entry keeps only the CDR3 DNA: 45 bases, framed from base 1. The clonotype was recovered from a man aged 18 to 29 who received the YFV17D yellow fever vaccine. The specimen comprised PBMCs, sampled on the day of the first yellow fever vaccination. The sequence is built from TRBV7-2 and TRBJ1-5, with the D gene too uncertain to name. The CDR3 region reads CASSSALGNNQPQHF. The nucleotide sequence is given as TGTGCCAGCAGCTCCGCCCTAGGGAACAATCAGCCCCAGCATTTT. With the portions outside the CDR3 filled from the reference TRBV7-2 and TRBJ1-5 genes, the complete variable region becomes GAGVSQSPSNKVTEKGKDVELRCDPISGHTALYWYRQSLGQGLEFLIYFQGNSAPDKSGLPSDRFSAERTGGSVSTLTIQRTQQEDSAVYLCASSSALGNNQPQHFGDGTRLSIL.